Included here is one T cell receptor beta chain sequence, with context. This entry is derived from a study of blood T cell repertoires in COVID-19. Study-wide background: PBMCs, B-cell-depleted T cells, or T cells were the source of the cDNA or gDNA that made up the material.

Profiling relied on immunoSEQ multiplex PCR, and the TCRdb table lists in-frame clones only, not all of them. Of roughly 300,000 clones listed, more than 70% were seen once; the top ten hold 7.8%. The CDR3 sequence is 14 residues long. Germline CDR1 and CDR2: MNHEY and SVGAGI. The germline V and J ends were trimmed by 7 bases and 5 bases, with 17 bases remaining between them. The sample was peripheral blood. The sequence came from a woman in her forties or fifties who had recovered from COVID-19. The chain is built from TRBV6-5 and TRBJ2-5; D is possibly TRBD1 (6 bases). The CDR3 protein is CASTTGWSGETQYF. Written as DNA, the CDR3 is TGTGCCAGCACCACAGGGTGGAGCGGCGAGACCCAGTACTTC.